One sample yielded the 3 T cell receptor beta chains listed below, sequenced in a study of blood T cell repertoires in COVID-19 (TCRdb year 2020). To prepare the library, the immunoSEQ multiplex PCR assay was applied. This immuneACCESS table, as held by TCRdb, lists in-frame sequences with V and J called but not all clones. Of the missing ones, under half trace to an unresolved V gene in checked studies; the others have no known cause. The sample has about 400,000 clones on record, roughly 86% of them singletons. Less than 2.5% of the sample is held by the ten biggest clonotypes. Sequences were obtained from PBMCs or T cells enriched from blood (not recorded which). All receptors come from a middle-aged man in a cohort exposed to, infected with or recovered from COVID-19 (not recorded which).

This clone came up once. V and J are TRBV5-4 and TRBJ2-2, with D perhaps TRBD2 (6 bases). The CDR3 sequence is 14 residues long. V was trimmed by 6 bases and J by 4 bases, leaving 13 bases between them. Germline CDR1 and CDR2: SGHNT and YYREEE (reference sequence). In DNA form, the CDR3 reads TGTGCCAGCACTTCGGGAGCGGTCACCGGGGAGCTGTTTTTT. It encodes CASTSGAVTGELFF. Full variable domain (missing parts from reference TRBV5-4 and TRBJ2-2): ETGVTQSPTHLIKTRGQQVTLRCSSQSGHNTVSWYQQALGQGPQFIFQYYREEENGRGNFPPRFSGLQFPNYSSELNVNALELDDSALYLCASTSGAVTGELFFGEGSRLTVL.

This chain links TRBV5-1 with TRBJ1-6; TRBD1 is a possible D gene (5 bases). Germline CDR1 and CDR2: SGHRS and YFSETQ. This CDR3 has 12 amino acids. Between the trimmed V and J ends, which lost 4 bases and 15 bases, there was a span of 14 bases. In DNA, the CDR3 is TGCGCCAGCAGCGAAAGGCAGGGTAACCTCCACTTT. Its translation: CASSERQGNLHF.

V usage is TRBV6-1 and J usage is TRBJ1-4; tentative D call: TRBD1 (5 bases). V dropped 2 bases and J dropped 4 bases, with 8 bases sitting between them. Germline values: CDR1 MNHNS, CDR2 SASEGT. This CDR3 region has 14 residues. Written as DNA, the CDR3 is TGTGCCAGCAGTGAATCAGGGTATAATGAAAAACTGTTTTTT. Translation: CASSESGYNEKLFF.